The next 3 T cell receptor beta chains were all read from a single sample in a study of blood T cell repertoires in COVID-19. The repertoire was sequenced with immunoSEQ multiplex PCR; TCRdb's copy has only in-frame clones and lacks some. Among almost 400,000 clones listed, more than 75% were seen once. Sample: PBMCs or T cells enriched from blood (not recorded which). The receptors come from a woman in her 30s with acute COVID-19.

The chain links TRBV27 to TRBJ2-7; the D gene is possibly TRBD1 (5 bases). The CDR3 spans 14 residues. The germline gives CDR1 MNHEY, CDR2 SMNVEV (reference sequence). V shed 5 bases and J shed 3 bases, with 14 bases lying between them. In DNA, the CDR3 is TGTGCCAGCAGTGCCTACTCAGGGTTCTACGAGCAGTACTTC. Its protein is CASSAYSGFYEQYF.

The rearrangement joins TRBV24-1 to TRBJ1-1; D might be TRBD1 (6 bases). The CDR3 loop spans 13 amino acids. Trimming left V 4 bases short and J 10 bases short, with 15 bases between. The germline gives CDR1 KGHDR, CDR2 SFDVKD. The CDR3 DNA is TGTGCCACCAGTGACCGACCTACAGGGAGAGCTTTCTTT. It translates to CATSDRPTGRAFF.

This chain joins TRBV27 and TRBJ2-1, with 8 bases lining up with TRBD1. This CDR3 contains 15 residues. Germline V CDR1 and CDR2: MNHEY, SMNVEV (reference sequence). V lost 3 bases to trimming and J lost 4 bases; unmatched junction nucleotides: 5. The CDR3 DNA sequence: TGTGCCAGCAGTTTCAGGACAGGGAGATACAATGAGCAGTTCTTC. This gives the protein CASSFRTGRYNEQFF.